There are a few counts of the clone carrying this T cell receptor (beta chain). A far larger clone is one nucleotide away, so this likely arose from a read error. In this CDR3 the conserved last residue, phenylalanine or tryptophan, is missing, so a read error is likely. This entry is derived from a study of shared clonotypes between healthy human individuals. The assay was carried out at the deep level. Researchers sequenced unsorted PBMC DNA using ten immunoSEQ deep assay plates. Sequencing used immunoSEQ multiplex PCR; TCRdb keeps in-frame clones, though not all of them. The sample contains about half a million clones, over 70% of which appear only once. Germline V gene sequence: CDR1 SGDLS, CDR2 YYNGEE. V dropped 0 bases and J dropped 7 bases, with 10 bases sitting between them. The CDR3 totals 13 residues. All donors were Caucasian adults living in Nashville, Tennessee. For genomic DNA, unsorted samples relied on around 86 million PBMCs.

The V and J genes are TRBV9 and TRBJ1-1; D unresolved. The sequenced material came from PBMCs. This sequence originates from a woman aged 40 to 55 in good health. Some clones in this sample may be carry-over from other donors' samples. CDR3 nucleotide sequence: TGTGCCAGCAGCGTAGGGGCAGGCAATGAAGCTTTCCTT. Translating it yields CASSVGAGNEAFL.